Listed below are T cell receptor beta chains from one sample, sequenced in a study of cytomegalovirus exposure and HLA in healthy donors. Sequencing used immunoSEQ multiplex PCR; TCRdb keeps in-frame clones, though not all of them. The data hold 150,000 to 190,000 clones, with about 68% observed a single time. The source material was PBMCs. The source is a man aged 18 to 30 in good health and CMV-seronegative. Both conserved end residues are part of each CDR3. The D gene is left open where the match is weak. Clone size, where shown, is once, few, many, or a class for clones that have expanded.

size,J,V,D,DNA,CDR3
few,TRBJ2-1,TRBV5-1,TRBD2,TGCGCCAGCAGCCTAGCGGGAGATTCTTCCTACAATGAGCAGTTCTTC,CASSLAGDSSYNEQFF
few,TRBJ2-7,TRBV2,-,TGTGCCAGCGGTACGCGGCGGGAAAACGAGCAGTACTTC,CASGTRRENEQYF
few,TRBJ2-1,TRBV11-2,-,TGTGCCAGCAGCTTATCGCTCGGTGTGCAGTTCTTC,CASSLSLGVQFF
-,TRBJ2-1,TRBV9,-,TGTGCCAGCAGCGAAGGGGGAAATGAGCAGTTCTTC,CASSEGGNEQFF
-,TRBJ2-3,TRBV4-1,TRBD2,TGCGCCAGCAGCTATGTTTCACTAGCGGGAGGGACCACAGATACGCAGTATTTT,CASSYVSLAGGTTDTQYF
-,TRBJ1-2,TRBV28,-,TGTGCCAGCAGTTTAGAGGGACTATCTACAGGCTACACCTTC,CASSLEGLSTGYTF
few,TRBJ2-1,TRBV6-4,TRBD1,TGTGCCAGCAGCAAGACAGGGGAGGTCAATGAGCAGTTCTTC,CASSKTGEVNEQFF
-,TRBJ2-1,TRBV10-1,-,TGCGCCAGCAGCCTGGAGCGCTCCTACAATGAGCAGTTCTTC,CASSLERSYNEQFF
-,TRBJ2-3,TRBV10-1,-,TGCGCCAGCAGTGGTGGCCGAACAGATACGCAGTATTTT,CASSGGRTDTQYF
-,TRBJ2-3,TRBV7-2,TRBD2,TGTGCCAGCAGCGGGACTAGCGGGCTTCCCGATACGCAGTATTTT,CASSGTSGLPDTQYF
-,TRBJ1-1,TRBV7-8,-,TGTGCCAGCAGCCTATATACGTTGGTAGCTGAAGCTTTCTTT,CASSLYTLVAEAFF
-,TRBJ1-1,TRBV6-1,-,TGTGCCAGCAGTGACTCAGGCATCCTCCAAGCTTTCTTT,CASSDSGILQAFF
-,TRBJ2-7,TRBV7-9,TRBD2,TGTGCCAGCAGCCCGGGACTAGCGGGCTTCTACGAGCAGTACTTC,CASSPGLAGFYEQYF
once,TRBJ2-2,TRBV18,-,TGTGCCAGCTCACCAGAATTCGCGAACACCGGGGGGCTGTTTTTT,CASSPEFANTGGLFF
few,TRBJ2-3,TRBV29-1,-,TGCAGCGTTAACCAGGATGCAGATACGCAGTATTTT,CSVNQDADTQYF
-,TRBJ1-5,TRBV28,-,TGTGCCAGCAGTTTAGGGGAGGAGGGGACCCAGCATTTT,CASSLGEEGTQHF
-,TRBJ2-7,TRBV6-1,TRBD2,TGTGCCAGCAGTGAAGGACTAGCGGTTTCCTACGAGCAGTACTTC,CASSEGLAVSYEQYF
-,TRBJ1-2,TRBV27,-,TGTGCCAGCAGTTTATTGTCAGGGTCAGCAGTCGGCTACACCTTC,CASSLLSGSAVGYTF
-,TRBJ2-7,TRBV5-1,-,TGCGCCAGCTCGGAGGGTACGGCCTCCGAGCAGTACTTC,CASSEGTASEQYF
-,TRBJ2-7,TRBV28,TRBD1,TGTGCCACCCGGACAGGGGGCGCAGGAGGCTACGAGCAGTACTTC,CATRTGGAGGYEQYF
few,TRBJ2-3,TRBV11-3,-,TGTGCCAGCAGCCCTGGCGGGAGCACAGATACGCAGTATTTT,CASSPGGSTDTQYF
-,TRBJ1-1,TRBV5-5,TRBD1,TGTGCCAGCAGCTTGCGACAGGGGGTAACTGAAGCTTTCTTT,CASSLRQGVTEAFF
-,TRBJ2-1,TRBV6-5,-,TGTGCAGGGCTTAGGGGGTTCCCATACAATGAGCAGTTCTTC,CAGLRGFPYNEQFF
-,TRBJ1-4,TRBV9,TRBD1,TGTGCCAGCAGCGGCGGACAGGGAAATGAAAAACTGTTTTTT,CASSGGQGNEKLFF
-,TRBJ2-3,TRBV27,TRBD2,TGTGCCAGCAGGGGACTAGCGGGGAGCAGCGATACGCAGTATTTT,CASRGLAGSSDTQYF
-,TRBJ2-5,TRBV7-6,-,TGTGCCAGCAGCTTCCGCGGGATACAAGAGACCCAGTACTTC,CASSFRGIQETQYF
-,TRBJ2-3,TRBV6-5,-,TGTGCCAGCAGTCGATCGGTGAGATCCACAGATACGCAGTATTTT,CASSRSVRSTDTQYF
-,TRBJ2-5,TRBV9,-,TGTGCCAGCAGCCCAGGGGACATGGAGACCCAGTACTTC,CASSPGDMETQYF
few,TRBJ2-1,TRBV28,TRBD1,TGTGCCAGCAGTTTCAACAGGGGCGGCTACAATGAGCAGTTCTTC,CASSFNRGGYNEQFF
-,TRBJ1-5,TRBV19,-,TGTGCCAGTAGTATGGGGGGAATTAATCAGCCCCAGCATTTT,CASSMGGINQPQHF
-,TRBJ2-7,TRBV7-2,TRBD1,TGTGCCAGCAGCTCTTCCGGGACAGGGCGCGGCGAGCAGTACTTC,CASSSSGTGRGEQYF
-,TRBJ1-4,TRBV5-1,-,TGCGCCAGCCAGGGTGGCGTGGGGATAACTAATGAAAAACTGTTTTTT,CASQGGVGITNEKLFF
-,TRBJ2-3,TRBV11-2,TRBD2,TGTGCCAGCAGCTCCATTAGCGGGACTAGGACTAGCACAGATACGCAGTATTTT,CASSSISGTRTSTDTQYF
-,TRBJ2-1,TRBV7-6,TRBD2,TGTGCCAGCAGCTTAAGGTTCGTGACTAGCGGGAGGAATGAGCAGTTCTTC,CASSLRFVTSGRNEQFF
-,TRBJ2-7,TRBV7-8,-,TGTGCCAGCAGCTTTGGAGGGTCACGCGTCGAGCAGTACTTC,CASSFGGSRVEQYF
-,TRBJ2-7,TRBV7-9,TRBD2,TGTGCCAGCAGCGAGGGGACTAGGCTGTACGAGCAGTACTTC,CASSEGTRLYEQYF
-,TRBJ1-1,TRBV27,TRBD1,TGTGCCAGCAGCTCCGGGACAGTTAACACTGAAGCTTTCTTT,CASSSGTVNTEAFF